This T cell receptor (beta chain) was observed in a study of beta chain features in type 1 diabetes (dated by TCRdb to between 2017 and 2018). Background on the whole study: Mean age, gender distribution, total cell number and subset yield were not different between patients and healthy donors. Regulatory and stem cell-like memory subsets were obtained from only 8 patients and roughly 8 healthy donors, while naive and central memory subsets were obtained from all 28 donors. The study compared the TCRB repertoires of sorted circulating CD4+ T cell subsets in recently diagnosed type 1 diabetes patients with those in matched healthy donors. A total of 107,917,701 sorted cells were examined across all samples, and a strong correlation was observed between cell number per subset and RNA yield.

Each donor gave one peripheral blood draw, roughly 0.11 L on average, collected into heparinised tubes. Using a panel that included CD45RO, CCR7, CD25, CD127, CD95 and CD27, naive, central memory, regulatory and stem cell-like memory CD4+ T cells were sorted on a BD FACSAria II. Every sorted population had a purity above 95%. PBMCs were separated immediately by Lymphoprep density gradient centrifugation and were stained directly, without being cultured. To minimize batch effects, samples were stained and sorted in pairs, one healthy donor with one patient per experiment. V is pared back by 4 bases and J by 6 bases, with 5 bases lying between the germline termini. There are 11 amino acids in the CDR3, from cysteine to phenylalanine inclusive. Just CDR3 DNA is preserved here, 33 bases in frame from base 1. From the germline V gene, CDR1 is LGHNT and CDR2 is FRNRAP. On this clone: Its antigen is not yet known. Base-call qualities are not available, and no considerably larger clone is one nucleotide away.

Overall study outcomes, separate from this receptor: Shorter templates might be favored by PCR, yet because patient and control samples were amplified and corrected together, any such skew would affect both groups equally. HLA sub-analyses involved small numbers of individuals, so any influence of HLA type on TCRB rearrangement remained unresolved. Fewer insertions and more nucleotide deletions at VDJ recombination sites were observed in patients with type 1 diabetes, implying thymic rearrangement abnormalities. In all four CD4+ subsets, TCRB CDR3 length was moderately but significantly shorter in type 1 diabetes patients. The naive, central memory and regulatory TCRB repertoires appeared to resemble one another more closely among patients than among healthy donors. Because cDNA was sequenced instead of genomic DNA, activated cells with high expression could be over-represented, although the groups did not differ in activation or CD3 levels.

The entire amount of isolated RNA was reverse transcribed using the High Capacity cDNA Reverse Transcription Kit, so the sequenced TCRB transcripts were expressed ones. Naive, central memory and regulatory T cell samples underwent deep immunoSEQ sequencing, averaging around 3.9 million total reads per sample. After sorted cells were lysed in RLT buffer, RNA was extracted with DNase-treated RNeasy Micro or Mini kits, with the choice depending on cell number. Each cell subset was processed on its own to prevent cross-contamination, while patient and healthy donor samples were processed together. Using the immunoSEQ multiplex PCR, TCRB sequences were amplified from cDNA into 87-bp fragments spanning the CDR3 region. Amplicons were sequenced on the Illumina HiSeq platform. Turning to the authors' computational methods: Synthetic template baselines were used to correct PCR bias computationally, reads within Hamming distance 2 were collapsed together, and singletons that could not be merged were discarded. Reads were aligned to IMGT to assign V, D and J genes, CDR3 length, and insertions or deletions at six rearrangement sites. Within each subset, clonotype counts were normalized to sorted cell number, and only after that were true diversity and Gini coefficients computed with the tcR R package. The overlap coefficient, calculated on TCRB nucleotide sequences, was used to quantify repertoire sharing. As a proxy for the pre-selection repertoire, out-of-frame TCRB sequences from naive cells were analyzed. The table was pulled from immuneACCESS by TCRdb, which kept in-frame rearrangements only. Such tables lose some clones; where checked, under half of the loss comes from unresolved V genes, and the rest has no known cause. D and trimming come from the DNA, and the V and J calls and clone size come from that table. In this sample the table shows roughly 340,000 clones, about 13% of which occur a single time. The ten largest make up roughly 0.015% of the sample.

The clonotype comes from a woman between 18 and 29 years old with type 1 diabetes. Sequenced: naive CD4+ T cells from blood. Reading the label with the study, this specimen's cell subset or site is: true naive CD4+ T cells. The sequence is built from TRBV12-5 and TRBJ2-3, with the D gene not confidently named. The CDR3 here reads CASGSSDTQYF. Here is the DNA: TGTGCTAGTGGTTCTAGTGATACGCAGTATTTT.